The clone carrying this T cell receptor (beta chain) turned up a few times. Its specificity is unknown. Between the trimmed V and J ends, which lost 3 bases and 3 bases, there was a span of 13 bases. The CDR3 runs to 14 residues. In germline, CDR1 is DFQATT, CDR2 SNEGSKA (reference sequence). This sample was taken from a study of blood T cells in healthy people across ages. General observations from the study: Both naive CD4+ cell counts and diversity were greater in long-lived donors than in aged donors.

Next came a second PCR, run for about 6 to 11 cycles, which used a sample-barcoded 5' primer along with a J-beta primer mix. Via MiXCR, TCRdb re-called the 5' RACE reads, giving one row per CDR3 protein. The sample shows 1,800,000 or so distinct CDR3 sequences, roughly two fifths of them seen only once. This sequence joins TRBV20-1 and TRBJ2-3, with D perhaps assigned TRBD1 or TRBD2 (5 bases each). The sequence was obtained from a human donor in good health. The specimen sequenced was blood. CDR3 sequence (DNA): TGCAGTGCTAGTAGGGGACCTTATACAGATACGCAGTATTTT. Amino acids: CSASRGPYTDTQYF.